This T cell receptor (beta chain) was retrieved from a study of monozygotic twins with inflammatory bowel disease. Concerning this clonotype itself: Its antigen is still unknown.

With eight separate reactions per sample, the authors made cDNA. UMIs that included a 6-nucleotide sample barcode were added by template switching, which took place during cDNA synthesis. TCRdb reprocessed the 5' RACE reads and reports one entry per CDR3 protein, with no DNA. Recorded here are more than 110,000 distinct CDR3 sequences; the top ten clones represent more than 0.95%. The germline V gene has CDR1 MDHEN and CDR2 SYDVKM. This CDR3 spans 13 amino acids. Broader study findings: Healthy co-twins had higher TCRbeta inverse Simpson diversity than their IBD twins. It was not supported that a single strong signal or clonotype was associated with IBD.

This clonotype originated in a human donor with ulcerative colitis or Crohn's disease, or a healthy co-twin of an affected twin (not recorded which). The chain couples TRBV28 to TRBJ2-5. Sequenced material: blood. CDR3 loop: CASSLYRKETQYF.